The entry that follows covers one T cell receptor beta chain sequence. Its target antigen remains unknown. No per-base quality is available; no much larger clone lies one base away. The CDR3 numbers 14 residues from cysteine through phenylalanine. Solely the CDR3 DNA is kept, with 42 bases framed from the first base. The germline V gene yields MDHEN for CDR1 and SYDVKM for CDR2. Trimming removed 3 bases from V and 8 bases from J, leaving 16 bases between the germline ends. TCRbeta CDR3 regions were amplified from genomic DNA by means of the immunoSEQ Assay, a bias-controlled multiplex PCR. The authors' analysis ran thus. The number of nucleated cells in each sample was estimated by amplification of reference gene primers within the assay. To quantify the absolute abundance of each unique TCRbeta CDR3 rearrangement, sequence reads were collapsed and filtered. For each sample, productive Simpson clonality was calculated as the square root of Simpson's diversity index over productive rearrangements. The immuneACCESS repertoire file appears here via TCRdb, limited to in-frame rearrangements. These files lack a portion of the clones; in checked studies, under half of the deficit traces to unresolved V genes, and the cause of the others is not known. For V, J and clone size, that table is used; D and trimming come from the DNA. The sample contains more than 200,000 clones, approximately 84% of them found a single time. The ten largest account for under 14% of the sample.

The sample originates from a study of blood T cell repertoires in COVID-19 (dated by TCRdb to about 2020). Regarding the research as a whole: Samples covering the acute and convalescent phases of COVID-19 were provided by collaborators in the United States, Italy and Spain. The material from the prospective study consisted of cDNA or gDNA derived from T cells, B-cell-depleted T cells, or PBMCs. Subjects who had been exposed to COVID-19, were actively infected with it, or had recovered from it provided the deeply sampled blood TCRbeta repertoires that made up the dataset. A freely available public database, intended as a resource for researchers studying the immune response to SARS-CoV-2, is where the repertoires were released. Samples came from the ongoing ImmuneRACE study (first 160 participants) plus 1,254 subjects from 6 global collaborators. A de-identified subject ID, COVID-19 status, age in years and sex were almost always included in the sample metadata. Where HLA class I and class II types were available, the types were taken from metadata supplied by the sample provider, not from assay-based typing. General conclusions and limits of the study: The amount of clinical and demographic metadata varied by source and participant and was provided uncurated.

One collaborating source in Seattle enrolled patients while the patients were actively infected and followed the patients over time throughout the course of disease. The collaborating institutions used their own protocols to collect whole blood in K2EDTA tubes. For TCRbeta analysis, collaborators shipped samples as frozen whole blood, isolated PBMCs, or DNA extracted from either of those sample types. The V gene is TRBV28 and the J gene is TRBJ1-2, with TRBD1 as a weak D call on 6 bases. The sequencing input was peripheral blood. The TCR was taken from a man aged 50 to 60 with COVID-19, enrolled during active disease. Here the CDR3 is given as CASSFQTTGDGYTF. The nucleotides are TGTGCCAGCAGTTTCCAAACGACAGGAGACGGCTACACCTTC.